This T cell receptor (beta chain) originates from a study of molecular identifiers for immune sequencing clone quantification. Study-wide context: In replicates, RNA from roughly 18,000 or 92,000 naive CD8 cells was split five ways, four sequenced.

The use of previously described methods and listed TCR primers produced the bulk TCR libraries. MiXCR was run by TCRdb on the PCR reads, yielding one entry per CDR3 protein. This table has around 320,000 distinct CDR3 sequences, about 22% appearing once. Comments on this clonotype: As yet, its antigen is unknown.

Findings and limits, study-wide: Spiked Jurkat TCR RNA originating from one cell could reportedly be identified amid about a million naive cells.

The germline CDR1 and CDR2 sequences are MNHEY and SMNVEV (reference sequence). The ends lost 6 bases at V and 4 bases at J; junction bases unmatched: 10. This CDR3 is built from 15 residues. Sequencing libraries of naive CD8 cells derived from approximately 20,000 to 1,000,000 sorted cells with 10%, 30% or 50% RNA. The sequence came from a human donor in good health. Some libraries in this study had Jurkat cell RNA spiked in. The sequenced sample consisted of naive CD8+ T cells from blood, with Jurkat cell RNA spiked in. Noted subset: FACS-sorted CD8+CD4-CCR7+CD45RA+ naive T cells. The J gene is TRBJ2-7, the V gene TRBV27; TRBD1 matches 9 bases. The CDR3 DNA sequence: TGTGCCAGCAGCCAAGGGGGACAGGGAGTGTACGAGCAGTACTTC. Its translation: CASSQGGQGVYEQYF.